This entry lists 9 T cell receptor beta chains sequenced from one sample in a study of lymphopenia after photon versus proton radiotherapy. The repertoire was sequenced with immunoSEQ multiplex PCR; TCRdb's copy has only in-frame clones and lacks some. The sample comprises around 24,000 clones, 75% to 90% of which are singletons, and roughly 3.5% rests with the top ten. The starting material was peripheral blood, obtained from a patient treated with photon-based radiotherapy. The origin of the receptors is a woman in her forties or fifties with pancreatic cancer.

The V and J genes are TRBV6-5 and TRBJ2-3, with 11 bases identical to TRBD2. The trim removed 2 bases at V and 4 bases at J, leaving 5 bases unmatched. Per germline, CDR1 MNHEY and CDR2 SVGAGI. The CDR3 runs to 16 residues. The chain's CDR3 is CASSYGTSGSSDTQYF. The CDR3 nucleotides read TGTGCCAGCAGTTACGGAACTAGCGGGAGTTCAGATACGCAGTATTTT.

The chain carries TRBV2 and TRBJ2-5; 7 bases are a match to TRBD1. Germline assignment: CDR1 SNHLY and CDR2 FYNNEI. Germline trimming cut 1 base from V and 12 bases from J; bases unmatched to any gene: 14. CDR3 size: 15 residues. CDR3 DNA: TGTGCCAGCAGTGAAGGACAGGGCGGAAGAGAGATGGAGTACTTC. It codes for CASSEGQGGREMEYF.

This clone was seen only a few times. The rearrangement links TRBV10-1 to TRBJ1-1; D perhaps matches TRBD1 (6 bases). This CDR3 is built from 15 residues. Germline CDR1 and CDR2: WNHNN and SYGVQD (reference sequence). V was cut by 8 bases and J by 3 bases, with 19 bases left in between. The chain's CDR3 is CASREREGVDTEAFF. In DNA, the CDR3 is TGCGCCAGCCGAGAACGGGAGGGGGTGGACACTGAAGCTTTCTTT.

The chain uses TRBV5-5 and TRBJ1-5, with TRBD1 as a possible D gene (5 bases). CDR1 is SGHKS, CDR2 YYEKEE, per germline (reference sequence). The V end lost 0 bases, the J end lost 6 bases, and 7 bases lay between the germline ends. This CDR3 comprises 13 residues. The CDR3 sequence: CASSLVGGQPQHF. As DNA, the CDR3 is TGTGCCAGCAGCTTGGTCGGGGGTCAGCCCCAGCATTTT.

The V gene is TRBV7-9, the J gene TRBJ2-1; 9 nucleotides align to TRBD2. The J segment lost 6 bases and the V segment lost 2 bases, leaving 11 bases of the junction unmatched. This CDR3 has 17 amino acids. CDR1 and CDR2 (germline): SEHNR, FQNEAQ (reference sequence). CDR3: CASSLYGAGGPGNEQFF. CDR3 bases: TGTGCCAGCAGCTTATACGGTGCGGGAGGGCCAGGCAATGAGCAGTTCTTC.

The chain joins TRBV5-4 to TRBJ1-5, with a weak D call TRBD1 (5 bases). CDR1 and CDR2 from the germline V gene are SGHNT and YYREEE (reference sequence). V lost 0 bases and J 7 bases, leaving 8 bases between the germline ends. The CDR3 is made up of 13 amino acids. In DNA, the CDR3 is TGTGCCAGCAGCTTGGGGGGGAAACAGCCCCAGCATTTT. It is translated as CASSLGGKQPQHF.

This clone was seen only a few times. The gene calls are TRBV4-2 and TRBJ2-7; no firm D call. The CDR3 consists of 12 residues. Trimming removed 2 bases from V and 9 bases from J, with 11 bases in between. CDR1 is LGHNA and CDR2 is YNFKEQ in the germline V gene. The CDR3 loop is CASSQTNAGQYF. The CDR3 DNA reads TGTGCCAGCAGCCAAACCAATGCTGGGCAGTACTTC.

The gene calls are TRBV11-2 and TRBJ1-4, with 9 nucleotides matching TRBD1. Unmatched junction bases numbered 4, after V lost 4 bases and J lost 7 bases. This CDR3 has 14 amino acids. The germline V gene has CDR1 SGHAT and CDR2 FQNNGV. The CDR3: CASSSDRGSEKLFF. DNA for the CDR3: TGTGCCAGCAGCTCGGACAGGGGATCTGAAAAACTGTTTTTT.

This clone was detected only once. The V and J genes are TRBV27 and TRBJ2-1; D possibly uses TRBD1 or TRBD2 (5 bases each). CDR1 and CDR2 (germline): MNHEY, SMNVEV (reference sequence). This CDR3 is 14 amino acids long. Trimming cost V 1 base and J 9 bases, with 13 bases left between them. As DNA, the CDR3 is TGTGCCAGCAGTTTATTAGAGGGAAGGGGTGAGCAGTTCTTC. It codes for CASSLLEGRGEQFF.